This T cell receptor beta chain was obtained from a study of cytomegalovirus exposure and HLA in healthy donors. Points from the study as a whole: It was reported that the classifier diagnosed cytomegalovirus status with high specificity and sensitivity in both the original and validation cohorts. Further analysis was carried out later, and it showed several of the most significant clusters appearing linked to common viral pathogens.

With regard to this clone: The antigen is undetermined.

The PCR ran on 60 Vbeta and 13 Jbeta primers. This table comes from immunoSEQ multiplex PCR, and its TCRdb copy is limited to in-frame clones, with some not included. The sample shows 200,000 or so clones, about 81% of them seen only once. This TCR was recovered from a woman aged 45-65 years in good health and CMV-seropositive. Input material: PBMCs.

The CDR3: CASSQSRGGSYNEQFF. The CDR3 DNA reads as TGCGCCAGCAGTCAGAGTCGCGGGGGGTCCTACAATGAGCAGTTCTTC. This chain uses TRBV4-1 with TRBJ2-1; 8 positions agree with TRBD2. The germline V gene encodes CDR1 MGHRA and CDR2 YSYEKL. The CDR3 sequence is 16 residues long. V shed 6 bases, J shed 1 base, and the junction held 8 bases outside the gene matches.